This T cell receptor beta chain was documented in a study of blood T cell repertoires in COVID-19. The assay was immunoSEQ multiplex PCR, and TCRdb's table has in-frame clones only and misses some. Of tens of thousands of clones in the sample, over 65% are singletons; the top ten hold around a tenth. Recruited during active infection, patients (from Seattle) were subsequently followed longitudinally. The CDR3 has 15 amino acids. V lost 0 bases and J lost 2, with 9 bases in between. Germline values: CDR1 SGDLS, CDR2 YYNGEE. This rearrangement joins TRBV9 to TRBJ2-1, with D perhaps matching TRBD1 (5 bases). This TCR came from a man at least 80 years old with COVID-19, enrolled during active disease. The sample taken for sequencing was peripheral blood. CDR3 sequence (DNA): TGTGCCAGCAGCGTAGGCGCAGGGACCTACAATGAGCAGTTCTTC. This codes for CASSVGAGTYNEQFF.